Listed below are T cell receptor beta chains from one sample, sequenced in a study of liver allograft versus peripheral blood T cells. Each CDR3 protein is one row after TCRdb ran MiXCR on the reads. The table includes about 16,000 distinct CDR3 sequences, around a fifth detected once. The receptors come from a human patient who had a liver transplant. Some T cells may trace back to the graft donor. Each CDR3 is given with its conserved first and last residue. A D gene is named only where the DNA matches it firmly. The size field is filled for only some rows; it gives once, few, many or a size class.

j_gene	d_gene	abundance	v_gene	len	CDR3nt	CDR3aa
TRBJ1-6	-	few	TRBV6-6	15	TGTGCCAGCAGTTATTTACGACAGGAATCGTCACCCCTCCACTTT	CASSYLRQESSPLHF
TRBJ1-5	TRBD1	few	TRBV18	16	TGTGCCAGCTCACCACAGTCAGGGGGGAGCAATCAGCCCCAGCATTTT	CASSPQSGGSNQPQHF
TRBJ1-2	TRBD1	-	TRBV28	17	TGTGCCAGCAGTCTCTGGACAGGGCAGACCTCTAACTATGGCTACACCTTC	CASSLWTGQTSNYGYTF
TRBJ1-6	-	-	TRBV27	14	TGTGCCAGCACCCTTATTACAGGGAATTCACCCCTCCACTTT	CASTLITGNSPLHF
TRBJ2-7	-	medium-sized	TRBV7-2	14	TGTGCCAGCACCCGACGTCCGCAAGACTACGAGCAGTACTTC	CASTRRPQDYEQYF
TRBJ1-5	TRBD1	-	TRBV18	16	TGTGCCAGCTCACCATATCGACAGGGCGGTAATCAGCCCCAGCATTTT	CASSPYRQGGNQPQHF
TRBJ2-1	-	-	TRBV12-3/TRBV12-4	16	TGTGCCAGCAGTTTTTTCAATGCGGAGGTCAACAATGAGCAGTTCTTC	CASSFFNAEVNNEQFF
TRBJ2-1	-	many	TRBV29-1	8	TGCAGCGTTGATGAGCAGTTCTTC	CSVDEQFF
TRBJ2-7	TRBD2	many	TRBV7-2	15	TGTGCCAGCAGCTTTCGGGCTAGCGGGAGTATCGAGCAGTACTTC	CASSFRASGSIEQYF
TRBJ2-1	TRBD1	many	TRBV10-3	15	TGTGCCATGGGAACAGGGGGAGTCTCCTACAATGAGCAGTTCTTC	CAMGTGGVSYNEQFF
TRBJ1-2	-	few	TRBV5-4	13	TGTGCCAGCAGCTTGGCAGGGGATAGGGGCTACACCTTC	CASSLAGDRGYTF
TRBJ2-7	TRBD1	few	TRBV5-4	14	TGTGCCAGCAGCTTGGCTCCGGGACAGGGGGAGCAGTACTTC	CASSLAPGQGEQYF
TRBJ1-1	-	medium-sized	TRBV7-2	12	TGTGCCAGCAGCTTAGGTCAGCGTGAAGCTTTCTTT	CASSLGQREAFF
TRBJ1-3	-	-	TRBV30	13	TGTGCCTGGGCAGGGTTCTCTGGAAACACCATATATTTT	CAWAGFSGNTIYF
TRBJ1-1	TRBD1	-	TRBV19	15	TGTGCCAGTAGTATCACTGGGGACAGGGGATCGAGCGCTTTCTTT	CASSITGDRGSSAFF
TRBJ2-1	-	medium-sized	TRBV6-5	17	TGTGCCAGCAGTGCCGACATCCGGGACCTTATCTACCATGAGCAGTTCTTC	CASSADIRDLIYHEQFF
TRBJ1-2	-	-	TRBV19	15	TGTGCCAGTAGTATAGAAGGAGGGGCCGCTTATGGCTACACCTTC	CASSIEGGAAYGYTF
TRBJ1-2	TRBD1	many	TRBV15	14	TGTGCCACCAGCAGAGGGGACAGTAACTATGGCTACACCTTC	CATSRGDSNYGYTF
TRBJ1-6	TRBD1	-	TRBV5-4	14	TGTGCCAGCAGCCGACAGGGGCGTAATTCACCCCTCCACTTT	CASSRQGRNSPLHF
TRBJ1-1	TRBD1	-	TRBV20-1	15	TGCAGTGCTAGGGGGGGGACAGGGGGCGCGACTGAAGCTTTCTTT	CSARGGTGGATEAFF
TRBJ2-1	-	medium-sized	TRBV27	15	TGTGCCAGCAGTCGGGACGGAAGCTCCTACAATGAGCAGTTCTTC	CASSRDGSSYNEQFF
TRBJ2-3	-	-	TRBV5-4	14	TGTGCCAGCAGCACCACTAGAAGCACAGATACGCAGTATTTT	CASSTTRSTDTQYF
TRBJ2-5	-	-	TRBV14	18	TGTGCCAGCAGCCAATTGCCACCGGCGGTTCCGACCCAAGAGACCCAGTACTTC	CASSQLPPAVPTQETQYF
TRBJ2-2	TRBD1	medium-sized	TRBV24-1	15	TGTGCCACCAGCCGTGGGACAGGGGCTACCGGGGAGCTGTTTTTT	CATSRGTGATGELFF
TRBJ2-2	-	-	TRBV6-5	15	TGTGCCAGCAGTTACTCGGGCGCGGGCACCGGGGAGCTGTTTTTT	CASSYSGAGTGELFF
TRBJ1-6	-	few	TRBV20-1	14	TGCAGTGCGCCAACCGGGACGGCTAATTCACCCCTCCACTTT	CSAPTGTANSPLHF
TRBJ1-5	TRBD1	-	TRBV20-1	15	TGCAGTGCTAGAGATACCAGGACAGGGGTGCAGCCCCAGCATTTT	CSARDTRTGVQPQHF
TRBJ1-1	-	-	TRBV30	13	TGTGCCTGGAAACCCTTAACGAACACTGAAGCTTTCTTT	CAWKPLTNTEAFF
TRBJ1-5	-	many	TRBV10-3	15	TGTGCCATCAGTGAGGGTGTGGTCAGCAATCAGCCCCAGCATTTT	CAISEGVVSNQPQHF
TRBJ2-3	TRBD1	many	TRBV6-5	15	TGTGCCACTACAGGTGGGACAGGAGGCACAGATACGCAGTATTTT	CATTGGTGGTDTQYF
TRBJ1-1	-	medium-sized	TRBV19	13	TGTGCCAGTAGTATTCTTAGGGACACTGAAGCTTTCTTT	CASSILRDTEAFF
TRBJ1-1	-	many	TRBV6-6	15	TGTGCCAGCAACCCCTCCCGGGGGATGAACACTGAAGCTTTCTTT	CASNPSRGMNTEAFF
TRBJ2-2	-	few	TRBV7-2	14	TGTGCCAGCAGCTTAGTCTTGAACACCGGGGAGCTGTTTTTT	CASSLVLNTGELFF
TRBJ1-2	-	few	TRBV28	13	TGTGCCAGCAGTTTATGGGGGGCGAGCGGCTACACCTTC	CASSLWGASGYTF
TRBJ2-5	TRBD2	-	TRBV7-2	15	TGTGCCAGCAGCTTACAGGGACTATTCCAAGAGACCCAGTACTTC	CASSLQGLFQETQYF
TRBJ1-1	-	medium-sized	TRBV6-5	13	TGTGCCAGCAGTTACTCAGCGGGGGGGCGTGCTTTCTTT	CASSYSAGGRAFF
TRBJ1-2	-	many	TRBV7-2	15	TGTGCCAGCAGCTTACAAGGGACGTACATTGATGGCTACACCTTC	CASSLQGTYIDGYTF
TRBJ1-5	-	-	TRBV19	16	TGTGCCAGTAGTACTCTTGACAGAGCACTTAATCAGCCCCAGCATTTT	CASSTLDRALNQPQHF
TRBJ2-6	-	many	TRBV5-6	19	TGTGCCAGCAGAAGGAAGAGGGCAGGCCTATACTCTGGGGCCAACGTCCTGACTTTC	CASRRKRAGLYSGANVLTF
TRBJ2-1	TRBD2	-	TRBV28	15	TGTGCCAGCAGTTTGACTAGCGGGAGCTTCAATGAGCAGTTCTTC	CASSLTSGSFNEQFF
TRBJ2-1	TRBD2	-	TRBV6-1	13	TGTGCCAGCACCCGGGTAGCGGGGGAAGAGCAGTTCTTC	CASTRVAGEEQFF
TRBJ2-2	TRBD2	few	TRBV5-5	16	TGTGCCAGCAAGCGAGGGCGGGAGGCGAACACCGGGGAGCTGTTTTTT	CASKRGREANTGELFF
TRBJ1-2	TRBD1	-	TRBV27	13	TGTGCCAGCAGTTTCACAGGGGTCAGGGGCTACACCTTC	CASSFTGVRGYTF
TRBJ1-2	-	many	TRBV10-3	11	TGTGCCATCGCCCAGGGCCGAGACTACACCTTC	CAIAQGRDYTF
TRBJ2-5	TRBD2	-	TRBV9	15	TGTGCCAGCAGCTTGGAGCGGGGGCACCAAGAGACCCAGTACTTC	CASSLERGHQETQYF
TRBJ1-2	TRBD1	few	TRBV7-9	15	TGTGCCAGCAGCACCGGACAGGCCGGGGGCTATGGCTACACCTTC	CASSTGQAGGYGYTF
TRBJ1-2	-	many	TRBV6-2/TRBV6-3	13	TGTGCCAGCAGTTACTCGGCAGGGACTGGCTACACCTTC	CASSYSAGTGYTF
TRBJ1-1	-	few	TRBV20-1	12	TGCAGTGCTAGGAGGGCAAACGCTGAAGCTTTCTTT	CSARRANAEAFF
TRBJ2-5	TRBD2	-	TRBV20-1	16	TGCAGTGCTAGAGATACCCTAGCGGGATACCAAGAGACCCAGTACTTC	CSARDTLAGYQETQYF
TRBJ1-6	-	medium-sized	TRBV18	15	TGTGCCAGCTCACCGGGAACAGCAGATAATTCACCCCTCCACTTT	CASSPGTADNSPLHF
TRBJ1-1	-	-	TRBV28	15	TGTGCCAGCAGTTCCTTTACAGGGTTGAGGACTGAAGCTTTCTTT	CASSSFTGLRTEAFF
TRBJ2-4	-	-	TRBV7-2	14	TGTGCCAGCAGCTTGACTTGGACGGATGGAATTCAGTACTTC	CASSLTWTDGIQYF
TRBJ2-1	TRBD2	many	TRBV6-2/TRBV6-3	18	TGTGCCAGCAGCTACACTAGCGGGGGGTGGATCAGGCGAGATGAGCAGTTCTTC	CASSYTSGGWIRRDEQFF
TRBJ2-2	-	medium-sized	TRBV6-2/TRBV6-3	14	TGTGCCAGCAGTTGGGGACAGAACACCGGGGAGCTGTTTTTT	CASSWGQNTGELFF
TRBJ2-5	-	-	TRBV20-1	13	TGCAGTGCTACGGATGGACCCCAAGAGACCCAGTACTTC	CSATDGPQETQYF